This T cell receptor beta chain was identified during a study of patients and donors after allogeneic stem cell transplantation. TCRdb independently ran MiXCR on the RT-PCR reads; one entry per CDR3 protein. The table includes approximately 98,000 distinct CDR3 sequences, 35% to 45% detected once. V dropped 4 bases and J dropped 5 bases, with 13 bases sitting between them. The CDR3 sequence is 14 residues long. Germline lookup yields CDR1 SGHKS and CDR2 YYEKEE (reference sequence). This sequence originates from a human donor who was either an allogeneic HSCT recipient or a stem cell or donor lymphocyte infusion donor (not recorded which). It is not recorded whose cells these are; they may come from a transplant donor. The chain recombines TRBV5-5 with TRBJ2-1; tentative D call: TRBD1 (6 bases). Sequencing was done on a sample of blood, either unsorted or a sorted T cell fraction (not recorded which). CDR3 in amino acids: CASSPRDIHNEQFF. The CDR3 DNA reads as TGTGCCAGCAGCCCCCGGGACATACACAATGAGCAGTTCTTC.